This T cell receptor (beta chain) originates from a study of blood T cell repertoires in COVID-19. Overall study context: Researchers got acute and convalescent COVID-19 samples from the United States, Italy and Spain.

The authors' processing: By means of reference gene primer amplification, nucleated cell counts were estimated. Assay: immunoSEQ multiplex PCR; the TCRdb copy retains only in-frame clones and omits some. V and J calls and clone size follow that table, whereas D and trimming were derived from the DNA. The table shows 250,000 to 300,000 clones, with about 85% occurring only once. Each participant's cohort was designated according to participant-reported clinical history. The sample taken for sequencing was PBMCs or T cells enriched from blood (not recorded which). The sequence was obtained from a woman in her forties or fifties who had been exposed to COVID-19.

The CDR3 loop is CASSRQGSANYGYTF. The CDR3, as DNA: TGCGCCAGCAGCCGACAGGGGTCCGCTAACTATGGCTACACCTTC. The rearrangement links TRBV5-1 to TRBJ1-2, with 8 bases matching TRBD1. Germline trimming cut 4 bases from V and 0 bases from J; bases unmatched to any gene: 5. This CDR3 has 15 residues. Germline lookup yields CDR1 SGHRS and CDR2 YFSETQ. The variable domain in full, completed from reference TRBV5-1 and TRBJ1-2, reads KAGVTQTPRYLIKTRGQQVTLSCSPISGHRSVSWYQQTPGQGLQFLFEYFSETQRNKGNFPGRFSGRQFSNSRSEMNVSTLELGDSALYLCASSRQGSANYGYTFGSGTRLTVV.